This T cell receptor (beta chain) was observed in a study of shared clonotypes between healthy human individuals. Overall study findings and caveats: Clonotype sharing among the donors was expected to vary with sequencing depth.

All of the donors resided in Nashville, Tennessee, and each was a Caucasian adult. In regard to this clone: The antigen is undetermined.

The CDR3 is 14 residues long. Per the germline V gene, CDR1 is SGHRS and CDR2 is YFSETQ. The V and J ends lost 4 bases and 4 bases respectively, with 14 bases between them. Sequencing was performed with immunoSEQ multiplex PCR; in TCRdb, only in-frame clones are kept and a portion is missing. This table has about 2.4 million clones, more than 85% appearing once. The V and J genes are TRBV5-1 and TRBJ2-5, with D maybe TRBD2 (5 bases). The source of this sequence is a man between 18 and 29 years old in good health. Some clones in this sample may be carry-over from other donors' samples. The sample taken for sequencing was naive CD4+ T cells from PBMCs. Specified subset: CD45RA+ positively selected. This CDR3 reads CASSAGGGVETQYF. Written as DNA, the CDR3 is TGCGCCAGCAGCGCTGGAGGAGGTGTAGAGACCCAGTACTTC.